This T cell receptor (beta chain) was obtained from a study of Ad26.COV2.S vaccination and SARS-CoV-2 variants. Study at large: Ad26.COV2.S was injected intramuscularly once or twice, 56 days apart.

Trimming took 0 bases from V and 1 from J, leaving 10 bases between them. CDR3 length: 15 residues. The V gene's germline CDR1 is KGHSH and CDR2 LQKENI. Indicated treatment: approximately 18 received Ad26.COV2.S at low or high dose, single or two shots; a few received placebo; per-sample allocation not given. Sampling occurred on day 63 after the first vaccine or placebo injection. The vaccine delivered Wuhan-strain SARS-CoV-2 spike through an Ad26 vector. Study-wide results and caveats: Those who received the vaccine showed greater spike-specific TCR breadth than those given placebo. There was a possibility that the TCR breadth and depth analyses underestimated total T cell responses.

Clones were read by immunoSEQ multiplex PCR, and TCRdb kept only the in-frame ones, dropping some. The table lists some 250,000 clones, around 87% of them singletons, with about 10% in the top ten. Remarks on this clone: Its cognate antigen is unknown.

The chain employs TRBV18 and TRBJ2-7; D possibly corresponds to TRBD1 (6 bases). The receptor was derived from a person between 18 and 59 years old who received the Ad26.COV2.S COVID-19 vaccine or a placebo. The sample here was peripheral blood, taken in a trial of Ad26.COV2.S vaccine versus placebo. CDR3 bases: TGTGCCAGCTCACCACCGGGGGCCTCATCCTACGAGCAGTACTTC. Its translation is CASSPPGASSYEQYF.